Presented here are 27 T cell receptor beta chains from one specimen sequenced in a study of blood T cell repertoires in COVID-19 (dated by TCRdb to between 2020 and 2021). The library relied on the immunoSEQ multiplex PCR assay. Here the immuneACCESS table is served through TCRdb, limited to in-frame sequences with V and J called. Missing clones are a known gap in these copies; in checked studies unresolved V genes cover under half, and the rest lacks a known reason. The sample table lists under 300,000 clones, 75% to 85% of them with a count of one. Around 5.5% of the sample is held by the ten biggest clonotypes. The source material was peripheral blood. All receptors derive from a human donor in a cohort sampled during active COVID-19.

The chain combines TRBV13 with TRBJ2-2, with 11 bases matching TRBD2. This CDR3 contains 17 residues. The V gene's germline CDR1 is PRHDT and CDR2 FYEKMQ (reference sequence). V shed 7 bases and J 1 base; nucleotides not matched to a gene: 8. The CDR3 DNA is TGTGCCAGCATTTTCGTGGGGACTAGCGGGAACACCGGGGAGCTGTTTTTT. This encodes CASIFVGTSGNTGELFF.

The chain recombines TRBV6-5 with TRBJ1-4; D might be TRBD1 (6 bases). Germline V gene sequence: CDR1 MNHEY, CDR2 SVGAGI. The CDR3 runs to 15 residues. V lost 6 bases to trimming and J lost 6 bases, with 17 bases between them. CDR3 DNA: TGTGCCAGCAGCCGCGAGGGGGGGTGGGATGAAAAACTGTTTTTT. This gives the protein CASSREGGWDEKLFF.

This chain uses TRBV12-3 or TRBV12-4 with TRBJ1-2, with D maybe TRBD1 (5 bases). The germline V and J ends were trimmed by 3 bases and 7 bases, with 9 bases remaining between them. The CDR3 loop spans 12 amino acids. The CDR3 nucleotides are TGTGCCAGCAGTTTTTGGGGGGGTGGCTACACCTTC. Protein: CASSFWGGGYTF.

V gene TRBV28 combines with J gene TRBJ2-5; TRBD1 matches at 11 bases. This CDR3 is 16 amino acids long. Germline V gene data show CDR1 as MDHEN and CDR2 as SYDVKM. Trimming removed 6 bases from V and 5 bases from J; junction bases left unmatched: 11. CDR3 region: CASRGAGTGGGETQYF. The CDR3, as DNA: TGTGCCAGCAGGGGAGCCGGGACAGGGGGTGGTGAGACCCAGTACTTC.

The V and J genes are TRBV6-5 and TRBJ2-2; possibly TRBD1 for D (6 bases). The CDR3 has 16 residues. V was trimmed by 2 bases and J by 0 bases, leaving 10 bases between them. Germline lookup yields CDR1 MNHEY and CDR2 SVGAGI. DNA for the CDR3: TGTGCCAGCAGTTACGCAGGGGTTCCGAACACCGGGGAGCTGTTTTTT. Translation gives CASSYAGVPNTGELFF.

The chain recombines TRBV12-3 or TRBV12-4 with TRBJ1-5, with a tentative D call TRBD1 (5 bases). The CDR3 totals 13 residues. Deletions cut 7 bases from V and 5 bases from J, with 12 bases between. The CDR3 region is CASTLRGDQPQHF. The DNA for the CDR3 is TGTGCCAGCACCCTACGGGGGGATCAGCCCCAGCATTTT.

The rearrangement joins TRBV6-5 to TRBJ2-7; possibly TRBD2 for D (5 bases). The germline V gene encodes CDR1 MNHEY and CDR2 SVGAGI. The V end lost 2 bases, the J end lost 6 bases, and 17 bases lay between the germline ends. The CDR3 is 15 amino acids. CDR3: CASSYDSGLHSEQYF. In DNA, the CDR3 is TGTGCCAGCAGTTACGATAGTGGACTTCATAGCGAGCAGTACTTC.

The rearrangement uses TRBV27 and TRBJ1-1, with 8 bases lining up with TRBD1. The CDR3 consists of 14 residues. J gave up 1 base and V 3 bases, and 1 base lay outside the gene matches. The germline V gene encodes CDR1 MNHEY and CDR2 SMNVEV (reference sequence). Here the CDR3 DNA reads TGTGCCAGCAGTTTGACAGGGGAGAACACTGAAGCTTTCTTT. Translating gives CASSLTGENTEAFF.

The chain has TRBV6-5 and TRBJ1-2; 7 nucleotides line up with TRBD1. V lost 5 bases to trimming and J lost 8 bases; unmatched junction nucleotides: 5. The CDR3 covers 12 residues. Looked up from germline, CDR1 is MNHEY and CDR2 is SVGAGI. As DNA, the CDR3 is TGTGCCAGCAGTCCGACAGGGCAGGGCTACACCTTC. This gives the protein CASSPTGQGYTF.

This clone appeared once. CDR3 nucleotide sequence: TGTGCCAGCAGCCAAGAAGGGCTAGCGGTCAACACCGGGGAGCTGTTTTTT. Translating gives CASSQEGLAVNTGELFF. The rearrangement joins TRBV4-2 to TRBJ2-2; 7 bases fit TRBD2. The CDR3 has 17 amino acids. The germline CDR1 and CDR2 sequences are LGHNA and YNFKEQ. V lost 0 bases to trimming and J lost 2 bases; unmatched junction nucleotides: 6.

The rearrangement links TRBV27 to TRBJ2-5; TRBD1 matches 9 bases. This CDR3 region has 16 residues. V shed 4 bases, J shed 3 bases, and the junction held 9 bases outside the gene matches. The germline CDR1 and CDR2 sequences are MNHEY and SMNVEV (reference sequence). The CDR3 loop reads CASSYSPGQGEETQYF. DNA of the CDR3: TGTGCCAGCAGTTACTCTCCGGGACAGGGAGAAGAGACCCAGTACTTC.

The chain joins TRBV3-1 (or the pseudogene TRBV3-2) to TRBJ2-7; D perhaps matches TRBD2 (6 bases). The CDR3 is 14 residues long. V was trimmed by 1 base and J by 3 bases, leaving 10 bases between them. CDR1 and CDR2 (germline): LGHDT, YNNKEL (reference sequence). As DNA, the CDR3 is TGTGCCAGCAGCCAAGTAATCGGGGGCTACGAGCAGTACTTC. It yields the protein CASSQVIGGYEQYF.

Regarding this clone: This specimen includes other DNA sequences encoding the same CDR3. This chain links TRBV6-5 with TRBJ2-5; D remains ambiguous. The CDR3 extends over 14 amino acids. The V gene's germline CDR1 is MNHEY and CDR2 SVGAGI. V lost 0 bases and J 5 bases, leaving 10 bases between the germline ends. The DNA of the CDR3 is TGTGCCAGCAGTTACTCAGCCGGTCGGGAGACCCAGTACTTC. It is translated as CASSYSAGRETQYF.

This chain uses TRBV10-3 with TRBJ2-4, with D maybe TRBD2 (5 bases). Trimming stripped 0 bases from V and 12 bases from J, with 18 bases between. The V gene's germline CDR1 is ENHRY and CDR2 SYGVKD. The CDR3 covers 15 residues. The CDR3 loop reads CAISESLADSAGQYF. DNA for the CDR3: TGTGCCATCAGTGAGTCTTTAGCTGACTCCGCGGGTCAGTACTTC.

The rearrangement links TRBV27 to TRBJ1-1; D ambiguous. Trimming pared 6 bases from V and 3 bases from J, leaving 8 bases between. The CDR3 sequence is 12 residues long. The germline CDR1 and CDR2 sequences are MNHEY and SMNVEV (reference sequence). CDR3: CASRLRDTEAFF. The CDR3 nucleotides are TGTGCCAGCAGGCTGAGGGACACTGAAGCTTTCTTT.

The CDR3: CASSEVGSTGELFF. The CDR3 DNA is TGTGCCAGCAGTGAAGTTGGCAGTACCGGGGAGCTGTTTTTT. J is TRBJ2-2 and V is TRBV2, with D hard to call. V lost 1 base and J lost 5, with 8 bases in between. Germline assignment: CDR1 SNHLY and CDR2 FYNNEI. The length of the CDR3 is 14 residues.

The chain is built from TRBV11-3 and TRBJ2-3; D not resolved. Trimming removed 5 bases from V and 0 bases from J, with 12 bases in between. CDR1 and CDR2 from the germline V gene are SGHNT and YENEEA. The CDR3 is made up of 15 amino acids. CDR3 residues: CASSPRRASTDTQYF. The CDR3 bases are TGTGCCAGCAGCCCCCGCCGCGCTAGCACAGATACGCAGTATTTT.

J is TRBJ2-1 and V is TRBV9; a weak D match, TRBD2 (6 bases). The CDR3 is 15 amino acids. Germline-derived CDR1 and CDR2 are SGDLS and YYNGEE. Trimming took 3 bases from V and 4 from J, leaving 14 bases between them. DNA for the CDR3: TGTGCCAGCAGCGCAAGACTAGGACCATACAATGAGCAGTTCTTC. It codes for CASSARLGPYNEQFF.

The CDR3 spells CASSLAGQGAPEQYF. The DNA for the CDR3 is TGTGCCAGCAGCTTAGCAGGACAGGGGGCGCCCGAGCAGTACTTC. This rearrangement joins TRBV13 to TRBJ2-7, with TRBD1 matching 11 bases. This CDR3 is 15 amino acids long. V trimming: 1 base; J trimming: 6 bases; junction bases outside the gene matches: 5. Germline CDR1 reads PRHDT; CDR2 reads FYEKMQ (reference sequence). Looking up the rest from reference TRBV13 and TRBJ2-7 gives the full variable domain: AAGVIQSPRHLIKEKRETATLKCYPIPRHDTVYWYQQGPGQDPQFLISFYEKMQSDKGSIPDRFSAQQFSDYHSELNMSSLELGDSALYFCASSLAGQGAPEQYFGPGTRLTVT.

The chain employs TRBV6-6 and TRBJ2-1; 8 nucleotides align to TRBD1. The CDR3 extends over 15 amino acids. Germline CDR1 and CDR2: MNHNY and SVGAGI (reference sequence). V lost 6 bases to trimming and J lost 0 bases; unmatched junction nucleotides: 4. The CDR3 reads CASRSTGVSYNEQFF. DNA of the CDR3: TGTGCCAGCAGATCGACAGGGGTCTCCTACAATGAGCAGTTCTTC.

The rearrangement links TRBV6-2 or TRBV6-3 to TRBJ1-2; D perhaps matches TRBD1 (5 bases). CDR1 MNHEY and CDR2 SVGEGT come from the germline V gene. Trimming removed 6 bases at V and 3 bases at J, with 14 bases between. This CDR3 is 14 amino acids long. The CDR3 is CASSLPGEDYGYTF. The CDR3 DNA reads as TGTGCCAGCAGCCTCCCGGGGGAGGACTATGGCTACACCTTC.

The chain couples TRBV13 to TRBJ2-1; a possible D gene is TRBD1 (6 bases). Germline values: CDR1 PRHDT, CDR2 FYEKMQ (reference sequence). V gave up 4 bases and J gave up 3 bases, with 7 bases separating them. CDR3 length: 13 residues. CDR3 residues: CASSSDSYNEQFF. The CDR3 nucleotides read TGTGCCAGCAGCTCGGACAGCTACAATGAGCAGTTCTTC.

The chain joins TRBV4-1 to TRBJ2-3; maybe TRBD1 (6 bases). This CDR3 is built from 17 residues. The V end lost 4 bases, the J end lost 0 bases, and 17 bases lay between the germline ends. Germline V gene data show CDR1 as MGHRA and CDR2 as YSYEKL. CDR3 sequence reads: CASSPPRLGTSTDTQYF. CDR3 coding DNA: TGCGCCAGCAGCCCCCCAAGGTTAGGGACAAGCACAGATACGCAGTATTTT.

The chain is built from TRBV6-5 and TRBJ1-1; weak D call: TRBD1 (5 bases). This CDR3 spans 15 amino acids. In germline, CDR1 is MNHEY, CDR2 SVGAGI. The V end lost 9 bases, the J end lost 4 bases, and 21 bases lay between the germline ends. The CDR3 region has the DNA TGTGCCAGTTACCCAGGGTCGAGGTGGTCCACTGAAGCTTTCTTT. Translated: CASYPGSRWSTEAFF.

The chain joins TRBV7-9 to TRBJ2-7; D is perhaps TRBD2 (6 bases). Trimming took 4 bases from V and 6 from J, leaving 19 bases between them. Germline V CDR1 and CDR2: SEHNR, FQNEAQ (reference sequence). The CDR3 is 15 residues long. DNA for the CDR3: TGTGCCAGCAGCTCCCGGGACTCCTCCGTCGCCGAGCAGTACTTC. It yields the protein CASSSRDSSVAEQYF.

This chain connects TRBV20-1 to TRBJ1-2; D is unresolved. The CDR3 contains 12 residues. Germline CDR1 and CDR2: DFQATT and SNEGSKA (reference sequence). Trimming took 3 bases from V and 2 from J, leaving 7 bases between them. CDR3 region: CSASTENYGYTF. CDR3 bases: TGCAGTGCTAGTACTGAAAACTATGGCTACACCTTC.

The chain carries TRBV5-4 and TRBJ2-1, with 9 bases fitting TRBD2. The CDR3 sequence is 14 residues long. Per germline, CDR1 SGHNT and CDR2 YYREEE (reference sequence). Losses at the gene ends were 2 bases for V and 3 bases for J; bases not matched to a gene: 0. The CDR3 protein is CASSFSGSYNEQFF. CDR3 coding DNA: TGTGCCAGCAGCTTTAGCGGGAGCTACAATGAGCAGTTCTTC. Variable domain in full (rest from reference TRBV5-4 and TRBJ2-1): ETGVTQSPTHLIKTRGQQVTLRCSSQSGHNTVSWYQQALGQGPQFIFQYYREEENGRGNFPPRFSGLQFPNYSSELNVNALELDDSALYLCASSFSGSYNEQFFGPGTRLTVL.